This T cell receptor (beta chain) was found in a study of blood T cell repertoires in COVID-19. Study details: Sample material is recorded as cDNA or gDNA derived from T cells, B-cell-depleted T cells, or PBMCs.

Enrolled during active infection, Seattle patients were then followed longitudinally. Assay: immunoSEQ multiplex PCR; the TCRdb copy retains only in-frame clones and omits some. Here the sample spans about 270,000 clones, approximately 87% being singletons. The CDR3 is 16 residues long. Losses at the gene ends were 1 base for V and 3 bases for J; bases not matched to a gene: 4. Per germline, CDR1 SGHTA and CDR2 FQGNSA. This clonotype originated in a woman in her 30s with COVID-19, enrolled during active disease. V is TRBV7-2 and J is TRBJ2-1; 9 bases map to TRBD2. Sequenced: peripheral blood. Here the CDR3 reads CASSLGGSGGYNEQFF. CDR3 sequence (DNA): TGTGCCAGCAGCTTAGGTGGTAGCGGGGGCTACAATGAGCAGTTCTTC.